Listed here are 8 T cell receptor beta chains from one sample, sequenced in a study of CD8+ T cells in alopecia areata. Sequencing relied on a cDNA template that was reverse transcribed from extracted RNA. The protocol was immunoSEQ multiplex PCR, while the TCRdb copy is restricted to in-frame clones and leaves out a portion. The table records 140,000 to 150,000 clones, about 47% of them present only once. Sequencing used CD4+ T cells sorted from blood, obtained at week 0. These receptors all stem from a human donor with alopecia areata.

For the CDR3, the DNA is TGTGCCTGGAGTGGAGTAATAACTAGCACAGATACGCAGTATTTT. It translates to CAWSGVITSTDTQYF. The gene calls are TRBV30 and TRBJ2-3; D gene uncertain. From germline, CDR1 is GTSNPN and CDR2 SVGIG (reference sequence). V was clipped by 1 base and J by 0 bases, with 11 bases between them. The CDR3 has 15 residues.

This clone was detected only a few times. The V gene is TRBV18, the J gene TRBJ1-1, with unresolved D. The CDR3 runs 12 residues. Looked up from germline, CDR1 is KGHSH and CDR2 is LQKENI. V lost 8 bases to trimming and J lost 1 base, with 8 bases between them. CDR3 in amino acids: CASQSRNTEAFF. CDR3 bases: TGTGCCAGCCAATCACGGAACACTGAAGCTTTCTTT.

The V call is TRBV29-1, the J call TRBJ1-2; D might be TRBD1 (5 bases). The CDR3 runs 11 residues. Trimming removed 5 bases from V and 8 bases from J, with 12 bases in between. Germline assignment: CDR1 SQVTM and CDR2 ANQGSEA. The CDR3 nucleotides read TGCAGCGTTAAGGAGGGGAACGGCTACACCTTC. Translation gives CSVKEGNGYTF.

This clone was counted only a few times. The chain couples TRBV19 to TRBJ2-1; the match to TRBD2 covers 14 bases. This CDR3 has 14 amino acids. The V segment lost 6 bases and the J segment 10 bases; nucleotides outside the gene matches: 5. CDR1 LNHDA and CDR2 SQIVND come from the germline V gene (reference sequence). CDR3: CASSKGLAGVEQFF. Here the CDR3 DNA reads TGTGCCAGTAGCAAGGGACTAGCGGGAGTCGAGCAGTTCTTC.

The rearrangement joins TRBV30 to TRBJ2-7, with D hard to call. V was clipped by 0 bases and J by 4 bases, with 7 bases between them. Germline V gives CDR1 GTSNPN, CDR2 SVGIG (reference sequence). CDR3 length: 12 amino acids. The CDR3 DNA reads TGTGCCTGGAGTGTACCCGATTACGAGCAGTACTTC. Protein: CAWSVPDYEQYF.

The chain carries TRBV4-1 and TRBJ2-2, with D perhaps matching TRBD2 (5 bases). This CDR3 is 16 amino acids long. Per germline, CDR1 MGHRA and CDR2 YSYEKL. The germline V and J ends were trimmed by 2 bases and 6 bases, with 16 bases remaining between them. CDR3: CASSQNPASPAGELFF. The CDR3 nucleotides read TGCGCCAGCAGCCAAAATCCGGCTAGCCCCGCCGGGGAGCTGTTTTTT.

This rearrangement joins TRBV7-2 to TRBJ2-3; D remains unclear. Germline V gives CDR1 SGHTA, CDR2 FQGNSA. V lost 4 bases to trimming and J lost 8 bases, with 7 bases between them. The CDR3 is 11 residues long. The chain's CDR3 is CASSYVGTQYF. For the CDR3, the DNA is TGTGCCAGCAGCTATGTGGGTACGCAGTATTTT. The full variable domain, in which reference TRBV7-2 and TRBJ2-3 provide the parts outside the CDR3, is GAGVSQSPSNKVTEKGKDVELRCDPISGHTALYWYRQSLGQGLEFLIYFQGNSAPDKSGLPSDRFSAERTGGSVSTLTIQRTQQEDSAVYLCASSYVGTQYFGPGTRLTVL.

This rearrangement joins TRBV29-1 to TRBJ1-1; D is unclear. The CDR3 covers 10 residues. Trimming shortened V by 5 bases and J by 3 bases, and 4 bases separated the two germline ends. Germline CDR1 and CDR2: SQVTM and ANQGSEA. The CDR3 reads CSVFDTEAFF. The DNA of the CDR3 is TGCAGCGTTTTTGACACTGAAGCTTTCTTT.